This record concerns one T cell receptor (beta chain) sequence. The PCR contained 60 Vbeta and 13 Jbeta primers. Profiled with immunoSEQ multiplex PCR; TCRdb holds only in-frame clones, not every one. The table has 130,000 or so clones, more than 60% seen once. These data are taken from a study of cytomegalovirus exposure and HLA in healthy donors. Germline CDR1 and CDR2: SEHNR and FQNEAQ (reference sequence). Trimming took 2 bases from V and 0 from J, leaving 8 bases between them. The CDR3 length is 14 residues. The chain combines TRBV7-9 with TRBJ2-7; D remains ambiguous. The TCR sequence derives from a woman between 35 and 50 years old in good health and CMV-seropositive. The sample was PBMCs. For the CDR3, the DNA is TGTGCCAGCAGCTTATATGAACACTCCTACGAGCAGTACTTC. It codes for CASSLYEHSYEQYF.